These T cell receptor beta chains were read from a single sample in a study of long-term antiretroviral therapy in people with HIV. The table came from immunoSEQ multiplex PCR; TCRdb's copy has only in-frame clones and leaves some out. The sample shows about 20,000 clones, around nine tenths of them seen only once. The sequencing here drew on unsorted PBMCs, taken about 4.5 years before starting antiretroviral therapy. The receptors shown here come from a woman between 25 and 40 years old with HIV. Both conserved end residues are part of each CDR3. D genes are given only for firm matches. Clone size is stated in some rows and not others, as once, few, many or a class when expanded.

v_gene,abundance,j_gene,d_gene,CDR3aa,CDR3nt
TRBV7-8,-,TRBJ1-1,-,CASSLAPRNTEAFF,TGTGCCAGCAGCTTAGCACCCAGGAACACTGAAGCTTTCTTT
TRBV5-1,-,TRBJ2-5,-,CASSLSLGGPQETQYF,TGCGCCAGCAGCTTGTCGCTCGGGGGCCCCCAAGAGACCCAGTACTTC
TRBV25-1,-,TRBJ1-2,TRBD1,CASSVGRTGIYGYTF,TGTGCCAGCAGTGTCGGCCGGACAGGGATCTATGGCTACACCTTC
TRBV18,-,TRBJ1-1,-,CASSTYRAEAFF,TGTGCCAGCTCAACTTACAGGGCTGAAGCTTTCTTT
TRBV5-4,-,TRBJ1-4,-,CASSFGQGGEKLFF,TGTGCCAGCAGCTTTGGGCAGGGTGGTGAAAAACTGTTTTTT
TRBV6-1,few,TRBJ1-2,-,CASSEGGSHGYTF,TGTGCCAGCAGTGAAGGGGGCAGCCATGGCTACACCTTC
TRBV27,-,TRBJ1-6,-,CASSLSRRYNSPLHF,TGTGCCAGCAGTTTAAGTCGGAGGTATAATTCACCCCTCCACTTT
TRBV5-5,-,TRBJ2-7,TRBD2,CASSFMGGGSYEQYF,TGTGCCAGCAGCTTCATGGGGGGGGGCTCCTACGAGCAGTACTTC
TRBV4-2,-,TRBJ1-4,TRBD1,CASSARQGTTNEKLFF,TGTGCCAGCAGCGCGAGACAGGGCACAACTAATGAAAAACTGTTTTTT
TRBV5-1,-,TRBJ1-6,-,CASSQTGRINSPLHF,TGCGCCAGCAGCCAAACGGGACGGATAAATTCACCCCTCCACTTT
TRBV4-1,-,TRBJ2-3,TRBD2,CASSQGNSGGSLSTDTQYF,TGCGCCAGCAGCCAAGGAAATAGCGGGGGCTCGCTTAGCACAGATACGCAGTATTTT
TRBV27,once,TRBJ1-5,-,CASSPSLAKVAQHF,TGTGCCAGCAGTCCGTCCTTAGCCAAGGTGGCCCAGCATTTT
TRBV30,-,TRBJ1-1,-,CAWGLSGPPKAFF,TGTGCCTGGGGCCTTTCAGGGCCTCCTAAAGCTTTCTTT
TRBV5-5,-,TRBJ1-1,-,CASSLEGGGLGAFF,TGTGCCAGCAGCTTGGAGGGGGGCGGCCTGGGGGCTTTCTTT
TRBV6-5,-,TRBJ1-2,TRBD1,CASSYSRTGGLTGYTF,TGTGCCAGCAGTTACTCCCGGACAGGGGGTCTGACAGGCTACACCTTC
TRBV7-9,few,TRBJ1-2,TRBD1,CASSPRDRDYGYTF,TGTGCCAGCAGCCCCCGGGACAGGGACTATGGCTACACCTTC
TRBV6-4,few,TRBJ1-2,-,CASSDTSGLGYTF,TGTGCCAGCAGTGACACATCAGGGTTGGGCTACACCTTC
TRBV10-2,-,TRBJ2-3,TRBD2,CASSESTGGNTDTQYF,TGCGCCAGCAGTGAGTCGACGGGGGGAAACACAGATACGCAGTATTTT
TRBV12-5,-,TRBJ1-3,-,CASGLHREAAGNTIYF,TGTGCTAGTGGTTTGCACAGGGAGGCGGCTGGAAACACCATATATTTT
TRBV18,-,TRBJ1-5,-,CASSPPGTPHQPQHF,TGTGCCAGCTCACCACCGGGAACGCCCCACCAGCCCCAGCATTTT
TRBV9,-,TRBJ2-3,-,CASSVVGDGDTQYF,TGTGCCAGCAGCGTAGTCGGGGACGGAGATACGCAGTATTTT
TRBV7-9,-,TRBJ2-1,-,CASSSPVWGFNEQFF,TGTGCCAGCAGCTCCCCCGTCTGGGGGTTCAATGAGCAGTTCTTC
TRBV5-4,-,TRBJ1-1,-,CASSSTQGGNTEAFF,TGTGCCAGCAGCTCAACACAAGGGGGGAACACTGAAGCTTTCTTT
TRBV10-3,-,TRBJ2-3,-,CAIGAGQHTDTQYF,TGTGCCATCGGGGCCGGACAGCACACAGATACGCAGTATTTT
TRBV9,-,TRBJ1-5,-,CASSRTGRDNQPQHF,TGTGCCAGCAGCCGCACGGGACGAGACAATCAGCCCCAGCATTTT
TRBV2,-,TRBJ1-1,-,CASSKTGGNTEAFF,TGTGCCAGCAGTAAGACAGGAGGTAACACTGAAGCTTTCTTT
TRBV6-6,-,TRBJ1-1,TRBD1,CASSRQGGYTEAFF,TGTGCCAGCAGCCGACAGGGGGGTTACACTGAAGCTTTCTTT
TRBV19,-,TRBJ2-6,-,CASSPGVGGLSTGANVLTF,TGTGCCAGTAGTCCCGGCGTGGGAGGACTCAGTACTGGGGCCAACGTCCTGACTTTC
TRBV7-9,-,TRBJ1-4,TRBD1,CASSKGQGGEKLFF,TGTGCCAGCAGTAAGGGACAGGGCGGTGAAAAACTGTTTTTT
TRBV19,-,TRBJ2-5,-,CASSIGKETQYF,TGTGCCAGTAGTATAGGAAAGGAGACCCAGTACTTC
TRBV5-6,-,TRBJ2-1,-,CASSFKPGRSSSYNEQFF,TGTGCCAGCAGCTTCAAACCGGGACGGTCGAGCTCCTACAATGAGCAGTTCTTC
TRBV5-5,-,TRBJ1-2,-,CASSLEGGTGYGYTF,TGTGCCAGCAGCTTGGAAGGGGGTACGGGCTATGGCTACACCTTC
TRBV19,once,TRBJ1-5,-,CASSTQGSNQPQHF,TGTGCCAGTAGCACTCAGGGAAGTAATCAGCCCCAGCATTTT
TRBV7-2,-,TRBJ1-2,-,CASSLANRHKSLAYGYTF,TGTGCCAGCAGCCTGGCGAACAGGCATAAGAGCTTAGCCTATGGCTACACCTTC
TRBV5-1,-,TRBJ1-1,-,CASGVLGGMNTEAFF,TGCGCCAGCGGGGTTCTAGGTGGTATGAACACTGAAGCTTTCTTT
TRBV7-2,-,TRBJ1-2,-,CASSPTPGSYGYTF,TGTGCCAGCAGCCCGACCCCCGGGTCCTATGGCTACACCTTC
TRBV9,-,TRBJ2-1,-,CASSVAQGYEQFF,TGTGCCAGCAGCGTAGCTCAAGGGTATGAGCAGTTCTTC
TRBV4-2,-,TRBJ1-2,-,CASSQVDVDGGFGYTF,TGTGCCAGCAGCCAAGTCGATGTGGATGGGGGGTTCGGCTACACCTTC
TRBV9,once,TRBJ1-4,TRBD1,CASSQGTERNEKLFF,TGTGCCAGCAGCCAAGGGACAGAAAGAAATGAAAAACTGTTTTTT
TRBV19,-,TRBJ1-2,TRBD1,CASRVGQGGFYGYTF,TGTGCCAGTAGAGTAGGACAGGGTGGGTTCTATGGCTACACCTTC
TRBV19,-,TRBJ2-6,-,CASSIRRRLSGANVLTF,TGTGCCAGTAGCATCCGACGGCGTCTCTCTGGGGCCAACGTCCTGACTTTC
TRBV2,-,TRBJ2-2,TRBD1,CASSQTGGPLNTGELFF,TGTGCCAGCAGCCAAACAGGGGGACCCCTGAACACCGGGGAGCTGTTTTTT
TRBV5-1,-,TRBJ1-4,-,CASSGTGTGGEKLFF,TGCGCCAGCAGCGGGACCGGGACGGGCGGTGAAAAACTGTTTTTT
TRBV7-2,-,TRBJ2-5,-,CASSTRLGIGGTQYF,TGTGCCAGCAGCACCCGCTTAGGGATAGGGGGGACCCAGTACTTC
TRBV30,-,TRBJ2-6,TRBD2,CARTIAGVSGANVLTF,TGTGCCCGGACGATAGCGGGGGTCTCTGGGGCCAACGTCCTGACTTTC
TRBV30,once,TRBJ2-2,TRBD2,CASPGLSNTGELFF,TGTGCCAGCCCGGGACTATCGAACACCGGGGAGCTGTTTTTT
TRBV5-6,-,TRBJ1-4,-,CASSLVGANEKLFF,TGTGCCAGCAGCTTGGTTGGGGCTAATGAAAAACTGTTTTTT
TRBV27,-,TRBJ2-7,TRBD2,CASSFGLAAEQYF,TGTGCCAGCAGTTTCGGACTAGCGGCCGAGCAGTACTTC
TRBV5-1,once,TRBJ1-1,-,CASSPRVDHTEAFF,TGCGCCAGCAGCCCCAGGGTGGACCACACTGAAGCTTTCTTT
TRBV10-1,-,TRBJ2-1,-,CASSSGEGVNEQFF,TGCGCCAGCAGTTCCGGAGAGGGGGTCAATGAGCAGTTCTTC
TRBV19,-,TRBJ1-4,-,CASSTTIATNEKLFF,TGTGCCAGTAGTACTACAATCGCAACTAATGAAAAACTGTTTTTT
TRBV5-8,-,TRBJ1-5,-,CASSLRVQPQHF,TGTGCCAGCAGCTTGAGGGTTCAGCCCCAGCATTTT
TRBV10-1,-,TRBJ2-3,-,CASSENPTSTDTQYF,TGCGCCAGCAGTGAGAATCCTACAAGCACAGATACGCAGTATTTT
TRBV28,-,TRBJ1-6,TRBD1,CASSIFGGGGLDSPLHF,TGTGCCAGCAGTATTTTTGGGGGAGGGGGCCTGGATTCACCCCTCCACTTT
TRBV19,-,TRBJ2-1,-,CASSSPRAASSYNEQFF,TGTGCCAGTAGTAGTCCCAGGGCAGCCAGCTCCTACAATGAGCAGTTCTTC